The 23 T cell receptor beta chains below all came from one sample that was sequenced in a study of shared clonotypes between healthy human individuals. Selected positively for CCR7 and CD45RO-negative, naive CD8 cells excluded terminally differentiated effector memory CD45RA+ cells. This table comes from immunoSEQ multiplex PCR, and its TCRdb copy is limited to in-frame clones, with some not included. The sample yields 550,000 to 750,000 clones, 92% seen once. Sequencing used naive CD8+ T cells sorted from blood. The receptors were gathered from a man in his thirties or forties in good health.

The chain recombines TRBV27 with TRBJ2-2; no reliable D call. Trimming pared 9 bases from V and 2 bases from J, leaving 19 bases between. There are 16 residues in the CDR3. From germline, CDR1 is MNHEY and CDR2 SMNVEV (reference sequence). The DNA of the CDR3 is TGTGCCAGTATTAACCCCCTACGAGCAAACACCGGGGAGCTGTTTTTT. Translation: CASINPLRANTGELFF.

V is TRBV4-1 and J is TRBJ1-1; D is possibly TRBD1 (5 bases). CDR3 size: 16 residues. Germline CDR1 reads MGHRA; CDR2 reads YSYEKL. Trimming took 6 bases from V and 1 from J, leaving 18 bases between them. CDR3 nucleotide sequence: TGCGCCAGCAGTCGAATAGGGACTGAGGGGAACACTGAAGCTTTCTTT. Protein: CASSRIGTEGNTEAFF.

The V and J genes are TRBV27 and TRBJ1-2; no reliable D call. This CDR3 is 13 amino acids long. V lost 4 bases and J lost 4, with 10 bases in between. The germline V gene encodes CDR1 MNHEY and CDR2 SMNVEV (reference sequence). The CDR3 protein is CASSSNTIYGYTF. DNA for the CDR3: TGTGCCAGCAGTTCCAACACCATCTATGGCTACACCTTC.

V and J are TRBV6-1 and TRBJ2-7; 12 bases map to TRBD1. CDR1 and CDR2 from the germline V gene are MNHNS and SASEGT. V lost 6 bases to trimming and J lost 4 bases; unmatched junction nucleotides: 4. The CDR3 covers 14 residues. The CDR3 coding sequence is TGTGCCAGCAGCGCGGGACAGGGGGCATACGAGCAGTACTTC. Amino acids: CASSAGQGAYEQYF.

The chain uses TRBV7-9 and TRBJ2-5, with 8 bases fitting TRBD2. Germline V gene data show CDR1 as SEHNR and CDR2 as FQNEAQ (reference sequence). V lost 1 base and J lost 2; bases outside the gene matches: 6. There are 16 residues in the CDR3. CDR3 in amino acids: CASSLGLAGRQETQYF. The CDR3 region has the DNA TGTGCCAGCAGCTTAGGTTTAGCGGGAAGACAAGAGACCCAGTACTTC.

The DNA for the CDR3 is TGTGCCAGCAGCTCAGGGTATGAGCAGTTCTTC. The encoded protein is CASSSGYEQFF. The V gene is TRBV5-4, the J gene TRBJ2-1; possibly TRBD1 for D (5 bases). Per the germline V gene, CDR1 is SGHNT and CDR2 is YYREEE (reference sequence). The CDR3 covers 11 residues. Trimming shortened V by 3 bases and J by 8 bases, and 6 bases separated the two germline ends.

The genes are TRBV5-6 and TRBJ2-1, with D perhaps matching TRBD2 (6 bases). CDR3 length: 14 residues. V lost 2 bases and J 9 bases, leaving 15 bases between the germline ends. Germline V CDR1 and CDR2: SGHDT, YYEEEE. This CDR3 reads CASSFLGSGTEQFF. CDR3 DNA: TGTGCCAGCAGCTTCCTGGGTAGCGGCACTGAGCAGTTCTTC.

The chain links TRBV7-9 to TRBJ2-3; D possibly corresponds to TRBD2 (6 bases). Germline assignment: CDR1 SEHNR and CDR2 FQNEAQ (reference sequence). This CDR3 spans 16 amino acids. Trimming left V 1 base short and J 0 bases short, with 11 bases between. CDR3 loop: CASSLVERESTDTQYF. CDR3 in DNA: TGTGCCAGCAGCTTAGTAGAACGGGAGAGCACAGATACGCAGTATTTT.

This sequence joins TRBV7-9 and TRBJ1-1, with 9 positions matching TRBD1. The CDR3 length is 15 residues. In germline, CDR1 is SEHNR, CDR2 FQNEAQ (reference sequence). V dropped 4 bases and J dropped 5; count of bases not matched to a gene: 8. In nucleotides, the CDR3 is TGTGCCAGCAGCTCCCCTCCCGGACAGGGGACTGAAGCTTTCTTT. Its translation: CASSSPPGQGTEAFF.

The rearrangement links TRBV7-9 to TRBJ2-1; D ambiguous. V dropped 3 bases and J dropped 0 bases, with 12 bases sitting between them. Germline V gives CDR1 SEHNR, CDR2 FQNEAQ (reference sequence). The CDR3 spans 16 residues. The CDR3 protein is CASSFSPARSYNEQFF. DNA of the CDR3: TGTGCCAGCAGCTTCTCTCCGGCACGCTCCTACAATGAGCAGTTCTTC.

J is TRBJ2-7 and V is TRBV11-1; a possible D gene is TRBD2 (6 bases). The CDR3 length is 15 residues. Trimming left V 5 bases short and J 2 bases short, with 16 bases between. The germline V gene encodes CDR1 SGHAT and CDR2 FQDESV (reference sequence). CDR3 DNA sequence: TGTGCCAGCAGCCTAGTTGTGGGGGGAGCCTACGAGCAGTACTTC. Its translation is CASSLVVGGAYEQYF. Full variable domain (remainder filled in from reference TRBV11-1 and TRBJ2-7): EAEVAQSPRYKITEKSQAVAFWCDPISGHATLYWYRQILGQGPELLVQFQDESVVDDSQLPKDRFSAERLKGVDSTLKIQPAELGDSAMYLCASSLVVGGAYEQYFGPGTRLTVT.

The chain links TRBV7-8 to TRBJ2-3; 7 nucleotides match TRBD2. CDR1 is SGHVS and CDR2 is FQNEAQ in the germline V gene. Losses at the gene ends were 1 base for V and 1 base for J; bases not matched to a gene: 8. This CDR3 contains 17 residues. The DNA for the CDR3 is TGTGCCAGCAGCTTAGTCGGGGCTAGCGGACGCACAGATACGCAGTATTTT. Its protein product is CASSLVGASGRTDTQYF.

Written as DNA, the CDR3 is TGTGCCAGCAGTCCCGGGGGGAGGGAGCAGTTCTTC. It translates to CASSPGGREQFF. The rearrangement uses TRBV6-5 and TRBJ2-1, with 7 bases identical to TRBD2. With 5 bases clipped from V and 10 bases from J, the junction kept 5 bases outside the gene matches. The germline V gene has CDR1 MNHEY and CDR2 SVGAGI. CDR3 length: 12 residues.

V usage is TRBV6-6 and J usage is TRBJ2-7; D ambiguous. Germline-derived CDR1 and CDR2 are MNHNY and SVGAGI (reference sequence). This CDR3 has 15 amino acids. Trimming removed 0 bases at V and 2 bases at J, with 11 bases between. The CDR3 reads CASSYSNSDTYEQYF. CDR3 in DNA: TGTGCCAGCAGTTACTCGAATTCAGATACCTACGAGCAGTACTTC.

This chain connects TRBV29-1 to TRBJ2-3; 9 bases are a match to TRBD2. J lost 2 bases, V lost 4 bases, and 7 bases had no gene match. From germline, CDR1 is SQVTM and CDR2 ANQGSEA. The CDR3 sequence is 15 residues long. The CDR3 sequence is CSVAASGDFTDTQYF. In DNA, the CDR3 is TGCAGCGTTGCAGCTAGCGGGGATTTCACAGATACGCAGTATTTT.

The chain employs TRBV5-6 and TRBJ2-3, with TRBD2 matching over 8 bases. The CDR3 consists of 13 residues. Germline V gene sequence: CDR1 SGHDT, CDR2 YYEEEE. V shed 7 bases, J shed 15 bases, and the junction held 16 bases outside the gene matches. CDR3 sequence reads: CASSPWGERGSYF. The CDR3 nucleotides read TGTGCCAGCTCCCCGTGGGGGGAGCGGGGGAGTTATTTT.

The chain combines TRBV15 with TRBJ2-5; D may correspond to TRBD1 or TRBD2 (5 bases each). Germline CDR1 reads LNHNV; CDR2 reads YYDKDF (reference sequence). The CDR3 contains 14 residues. The germline V and J ends were trimmed by 0 bases and 1 base, with 6 bases remaining between them. The CDR3 nucleotides are TGTGCCACCAGCAGAGAGGGGGTCCAAGAGACCCAGTACTTC. Encoded protein: CATSREGVQETQYF.

The chain has TRBV18 and TRBJ2-1; D is possibly TRBD1 (6 bases). With 2 bases removed from V and 1 base from J, the gap between germline ends came to 9 bases. The CDR3 totals 15 residues. The germline V gene encodes CDR1 KGHSH and CDR2 LQKENI. The CDR3: CASSPYRASYNEQFF. As DNA, the CDR3 is TGTGCCAGCTCACCATACAGGGCATCCTACAATGAGCAGTTCTTC. Full variable domain (remainder filled in from reference TRBV18 and TRBJ2-1): NAGVMQNPRHLVRRRGQEARLRCSPMKGHSHVYWYRQLPEEGLKFMVYLQKENIIDESGMPKERFSAEFPKEGPSILRIQQVVRGDSAAYFCASSPYRASYNEQFFGPGTRLTVL.

The chain joins TRBV4-3 to TRBJ2-1; D is ambiguous. CDR1 is LGHNA, CDR2 YSLEER, per germline. The CDR3 extends over 16 amino acids. V gave up 4 bases and J gave up 4 bases, with 17 bases separating them. CDR3 amino acids: CASSLRTSANYNEQFF. CDR3 coding DNA: TGCGCCAGCAGCCTACGCACAAGCGCCAATTACAATGAGCAGTTCTTC.

Only a few counts were recorded for this clone. The V call is TRBV18, the J call TRBJ2-1; TRBD2 matches 8 bases. CDR1 KGHSH and CDR2 LQKENI come from the germline V gene. V lost 3 bases and J lost 4; bases outside the gene matches: 8. The CDR3 extends over 16 amino acids. The CDR3, as DNA: TGTGCCAGCTCACCGCGAAAGACTAGCGAGTACAATGAGCAGTTCTTC. Encoded protein: CASSPRKTSEYNEQFF. Using reference TRBV18 and TRBJ2-1 for the parts outside the CDR3, the full variable domain is NAGVMQNPRHLVRRRGQEARLRCSPMKGHSHVYWYRQLPEEGLKFMVYLQKENIIDESGMPKERFSAEFPKEGPSILRIQQVVRGDSAAYFCASSPRKTSEYNEQFFGPGTRLTVL.

The J gene is TRBJ1-1, the V gene TRBV11-2; weak D call: TRBD1 (5 bases). From germline, CDR1 is SGHAT and CDR2 FQNNGV. CDR3 length: 15 residues. Trimming took 3 bases from V and 2 from J, leaving 13 bases between them. Here the CDR3 reads CASSFRQGLNTEAFF. The CDR3 DNA sequence: TGTGCCAGCAGCTTTAGGCAGGGCCTCAACACTGAAGCTTTCTTT.

The genes are TRBV5-1 and TRBJ2-1; no firm D call. The V gene's germline CDR1 is SGHRS and CDR2 YFSETQ. V lost 0 bases and J lost 5, with 0 bases in between. The CDR3 length is 11 residues. CDR3 region: CASSLDNEQFF. CDR3 coding DNA: TGCGCCAGCAGCTTGGACAATGAGCAGTTCTTC.

V usage is TRBV6-6 and J usage is TRBJ2-3; the D is unclear. The CDR3 contains 12 residues. Germline CDR1 reads MNHNY; CDR2 reads SVGAGI (reference sequence). V was clipped by 4 bases and J by 4 bases, with 6 bases between them. The CDR3 DNA reads as TGTGCCAGCAGTTTTGGACCAGATACGCAGTATTTT. This gives the protein CASSFGPDTQYF.